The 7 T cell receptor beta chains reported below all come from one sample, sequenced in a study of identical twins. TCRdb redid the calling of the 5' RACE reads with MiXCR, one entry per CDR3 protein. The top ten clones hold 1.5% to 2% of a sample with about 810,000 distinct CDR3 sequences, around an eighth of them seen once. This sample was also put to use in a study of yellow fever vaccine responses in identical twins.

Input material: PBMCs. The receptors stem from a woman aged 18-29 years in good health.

CDR3 residues: CASSRGLTPYNEQFF. CDR3 bases: TGTGCCAGCAGCCGTGGGCTAACCCCCTACAATGAGCAGTTCTTC. This chain joins TRBV7-9 and TRBJ2-1; D is ambiguous. The V gene's germline CDR1 is SEHNR and CDR2 FQNEAQ (reference sequence). Trimming pared 5 bases from V and 2 bases from J, leaving 13 bases between. The CDR3 consists of 15 residues.

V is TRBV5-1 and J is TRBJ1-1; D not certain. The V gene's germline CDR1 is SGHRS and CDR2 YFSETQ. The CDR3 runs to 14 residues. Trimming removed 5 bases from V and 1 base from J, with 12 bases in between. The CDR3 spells CASREGATNTEAFF. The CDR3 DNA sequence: TGCGCCAGCAGAGAGGGTGCGACGAACACTGAAGCTTTCTTT.

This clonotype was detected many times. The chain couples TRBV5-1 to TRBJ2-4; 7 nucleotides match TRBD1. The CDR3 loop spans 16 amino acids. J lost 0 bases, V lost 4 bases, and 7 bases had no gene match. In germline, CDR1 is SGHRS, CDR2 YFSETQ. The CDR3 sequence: CASSQNRGIAKNIQYF. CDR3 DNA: TGCGCCAGCAGCCAAAACAGGGGAATAGCCAAAAACATTCAGTACTTC.

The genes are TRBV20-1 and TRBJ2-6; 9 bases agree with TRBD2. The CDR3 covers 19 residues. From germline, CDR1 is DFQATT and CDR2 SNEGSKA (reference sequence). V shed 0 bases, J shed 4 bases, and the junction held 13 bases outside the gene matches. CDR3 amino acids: CSARDLRGGVSFGANVLTF. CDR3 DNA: TGCAGTGCTAGAGATCTCCGCGGGGGGGTTAGTTTCGGGGCCAACGTCCTGACTTTC.

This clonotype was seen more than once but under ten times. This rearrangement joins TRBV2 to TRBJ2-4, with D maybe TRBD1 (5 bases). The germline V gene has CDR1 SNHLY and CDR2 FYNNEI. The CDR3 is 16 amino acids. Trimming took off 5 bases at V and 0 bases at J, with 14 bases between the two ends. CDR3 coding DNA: TGTGCCAGCAGTTTACCTAGACAGACAGCCAAAAACATTCAGTACTTC. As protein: CASSLPRQTAKNIQYF.

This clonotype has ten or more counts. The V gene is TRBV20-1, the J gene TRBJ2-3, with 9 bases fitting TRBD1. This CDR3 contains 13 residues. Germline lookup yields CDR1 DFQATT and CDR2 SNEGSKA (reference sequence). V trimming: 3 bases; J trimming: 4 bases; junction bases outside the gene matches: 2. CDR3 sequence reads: CSARDRGPDTQYF. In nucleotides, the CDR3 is TGCAGTGCTAGGGACAGGGGTCCAGATACGCAGTATTTT.

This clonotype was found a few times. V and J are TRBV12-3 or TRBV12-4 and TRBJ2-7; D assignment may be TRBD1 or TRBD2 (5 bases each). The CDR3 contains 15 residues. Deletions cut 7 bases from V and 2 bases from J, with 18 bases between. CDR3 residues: CASTPARRETYEQYF. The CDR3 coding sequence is TGTGCCAGCACCCCGGCTCGCAGGGAGACCTACGAGCAGTACTTC.